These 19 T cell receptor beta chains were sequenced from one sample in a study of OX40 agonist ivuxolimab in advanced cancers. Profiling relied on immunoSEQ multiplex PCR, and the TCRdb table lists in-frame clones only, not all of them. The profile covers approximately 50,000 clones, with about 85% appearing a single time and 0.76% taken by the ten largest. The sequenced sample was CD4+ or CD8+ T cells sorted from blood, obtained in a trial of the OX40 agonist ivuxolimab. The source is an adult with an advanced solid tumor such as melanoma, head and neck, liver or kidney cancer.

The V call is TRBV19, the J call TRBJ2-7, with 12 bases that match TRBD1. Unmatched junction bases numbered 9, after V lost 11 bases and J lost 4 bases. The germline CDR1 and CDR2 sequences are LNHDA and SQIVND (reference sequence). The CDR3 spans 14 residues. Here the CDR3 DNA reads TGTGCCTGCAAACCGGGACAGGGGGCATACGAGCAGTACTTC. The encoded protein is CACKPGQGAYEQYF. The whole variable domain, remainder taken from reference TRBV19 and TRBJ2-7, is DGGITQSPKYLFRKEGQNVTLSCEQNLNHDAMYWYRQDPGQGLRLIYYSQIVNDFQKGDIAEGYSVSREKKESFPLTVTSAQKNPTAFYLCACKPGQGAYEQYFGPGTRLTVT.

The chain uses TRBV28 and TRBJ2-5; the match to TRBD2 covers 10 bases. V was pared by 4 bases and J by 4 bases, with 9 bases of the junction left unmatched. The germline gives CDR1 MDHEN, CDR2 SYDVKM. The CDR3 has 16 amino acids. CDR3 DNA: TGTGCCAGCAGTTCGAGGTTAGCGGGAGGCATAGAGACCCAGTACTTC. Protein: CASSSRLAGGIETQYF.

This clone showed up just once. Here the CDR3 reads CASTPGQGLDTQYF. The CDR3 DNA reads TGTGCCTCCACACCGGGACAGGGGTTAGATACGCAGTATTTT. The chain links TRBV28 to TRBJ2-3; TRBD1 agrees at 10 bases. This CDR3 region has 14 residues. Germline trimming cut 11 bases from V and 5 bases from J; bases unmatched to any gene: 10. Germline CDR1 is MDHEN and CDR2 is SYDVKM.

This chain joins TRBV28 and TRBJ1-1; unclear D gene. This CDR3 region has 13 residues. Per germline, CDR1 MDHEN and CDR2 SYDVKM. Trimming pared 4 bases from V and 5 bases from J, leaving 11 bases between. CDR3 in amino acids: CASSSLLQTEAFF. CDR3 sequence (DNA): TGTGCCAGCAGTTCACTCCTCCAAACTGAAGCTTTCTTT.

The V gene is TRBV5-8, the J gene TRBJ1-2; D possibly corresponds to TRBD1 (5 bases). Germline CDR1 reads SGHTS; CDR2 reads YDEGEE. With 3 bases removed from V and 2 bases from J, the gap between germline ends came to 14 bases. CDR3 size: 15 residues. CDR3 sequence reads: CASSSPGRDNYGYTF. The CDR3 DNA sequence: TGTGCCAGCAGCTCCCCGGGCCGGGACAACTATGGCTACACCTTC. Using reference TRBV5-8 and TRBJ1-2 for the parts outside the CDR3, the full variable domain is EAGVTQSPTHLIKTRGQQATLRCSPISGHTSVYWYQQALGLGLQFLLWYDEGEERNRGNFPPRFSGRQFPNYSSELNVNALELEDSALYLCASSSPGRDNYGYTFGSGTRLTVV.

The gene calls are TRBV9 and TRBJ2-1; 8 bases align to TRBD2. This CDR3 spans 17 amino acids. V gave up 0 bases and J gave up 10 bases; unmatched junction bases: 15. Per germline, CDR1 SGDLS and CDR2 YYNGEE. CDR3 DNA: TGTGCCAGCAGCGTAGGGAGATCTAGCGGGCCCATCGGGGAGCAGTTCTTC. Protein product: CASSVGRSSGPIGEQFF.

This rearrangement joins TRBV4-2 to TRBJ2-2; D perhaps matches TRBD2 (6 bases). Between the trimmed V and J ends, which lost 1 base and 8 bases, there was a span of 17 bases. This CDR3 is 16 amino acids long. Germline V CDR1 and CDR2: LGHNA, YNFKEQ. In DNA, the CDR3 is TGTGCCAGCAGCCAAGTGCGGGACCACCGGACTGGGGAGCTGTTTTTT. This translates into CASSQVRDHRTGELFF.

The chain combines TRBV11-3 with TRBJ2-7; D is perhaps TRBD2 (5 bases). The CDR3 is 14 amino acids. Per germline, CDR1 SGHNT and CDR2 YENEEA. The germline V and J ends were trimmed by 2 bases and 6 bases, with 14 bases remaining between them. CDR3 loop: CASSLSGKLGEQYF. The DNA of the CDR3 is TGTGCCAGCAGCTTATCCGGGAAGCTCGGCGAGCAGTACTTC.

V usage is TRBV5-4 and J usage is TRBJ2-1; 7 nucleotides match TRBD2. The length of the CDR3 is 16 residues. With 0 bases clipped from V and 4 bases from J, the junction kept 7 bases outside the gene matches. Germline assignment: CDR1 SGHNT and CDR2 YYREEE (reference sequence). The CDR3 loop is CASSLVPGGGYNEQFF. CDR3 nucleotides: TGTGCCAGCAGCTTGGTCCCGGGAGGTGGGTACAATGAGCAGTTCTTC.

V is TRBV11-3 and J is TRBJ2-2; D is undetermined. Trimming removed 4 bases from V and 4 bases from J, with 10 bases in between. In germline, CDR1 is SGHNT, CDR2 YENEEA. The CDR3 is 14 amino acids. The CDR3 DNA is TGTGCCAGCAGCTCCACAGCGATCACCGGGGAGCTGTTTTTT. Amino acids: CASSSTAITGELFF.

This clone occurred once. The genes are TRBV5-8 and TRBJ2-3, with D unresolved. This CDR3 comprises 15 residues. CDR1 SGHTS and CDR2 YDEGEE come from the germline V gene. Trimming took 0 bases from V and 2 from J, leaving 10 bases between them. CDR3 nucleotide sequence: TGTGCCAGCAGCTTGGGCCGAGGCTCCACAGATACGCAGTATTTT. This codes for CASSLGRGSTDTQYF. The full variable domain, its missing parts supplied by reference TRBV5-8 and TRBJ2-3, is EAGVTQSPTHLIKTRGQQATLRCSPISGHTSVYWYQQALGLGLQFLLWYDEGEERNRGNFPPRFSGRQFPNYSSELNVNALELEDSALYLCASSLGRGSTDTQYFGPGTRLTVL.

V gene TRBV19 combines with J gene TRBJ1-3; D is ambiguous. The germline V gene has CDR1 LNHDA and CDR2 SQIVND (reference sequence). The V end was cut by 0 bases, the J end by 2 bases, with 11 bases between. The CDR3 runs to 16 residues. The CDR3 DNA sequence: TGTGCCAGTAGTATAGAGTTCGGCATCACTGGAAACACCATATATTTT. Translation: CASSIEFGITGNTIYF.

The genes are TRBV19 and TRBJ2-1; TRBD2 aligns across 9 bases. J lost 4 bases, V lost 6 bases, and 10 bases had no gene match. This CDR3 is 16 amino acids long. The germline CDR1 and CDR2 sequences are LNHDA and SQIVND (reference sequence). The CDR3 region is CASRKSSGDTYNEQFF. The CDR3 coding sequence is TGTGCCAGTAGGAAATCTAGCGGGGACACATACAATGAGCAGTTCTTC.

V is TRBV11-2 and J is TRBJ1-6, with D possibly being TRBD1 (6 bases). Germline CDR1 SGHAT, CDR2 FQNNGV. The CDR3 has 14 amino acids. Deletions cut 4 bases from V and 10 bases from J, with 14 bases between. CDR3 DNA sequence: TGTGCCAGCAGCTATTACAGGGAAGACTCACCCCTCCACTTT. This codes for CASSYYREDSPLHF.

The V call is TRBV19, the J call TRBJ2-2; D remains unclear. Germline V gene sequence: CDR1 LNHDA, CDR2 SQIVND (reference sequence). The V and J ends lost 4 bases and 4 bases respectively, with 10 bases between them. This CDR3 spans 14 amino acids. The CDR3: CASSTQGTTGELFF. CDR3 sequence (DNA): TGTGCCAGTAGTACCCAAGGAACCACCGGGGAGCTGTTTTTT.

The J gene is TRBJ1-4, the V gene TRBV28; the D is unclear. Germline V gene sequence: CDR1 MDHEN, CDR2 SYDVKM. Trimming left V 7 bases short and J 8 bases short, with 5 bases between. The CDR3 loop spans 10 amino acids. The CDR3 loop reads CASNGEKLFF. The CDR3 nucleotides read TGTGCCAGCAATGGGGAAAAACTGTTTTTT.

CDR3 amino acids: CATKGGTVVEKLFF. The CDR3 nucleotides are TGTGCCACAAAAGGGGGGACAGTGGTTGAAAAACTGTTTTTT. V usage is TRBV10-3 and J usage is TRBJ1-4; 7 nucleotides match TRBD1. The germline CDR1 and CDR2 sequences are ENHRY and SYGVKD. This CDR3 has 14 amino acids. J was trimmed by 7 bases and V by 10 bases; bases with no gene match: 12.

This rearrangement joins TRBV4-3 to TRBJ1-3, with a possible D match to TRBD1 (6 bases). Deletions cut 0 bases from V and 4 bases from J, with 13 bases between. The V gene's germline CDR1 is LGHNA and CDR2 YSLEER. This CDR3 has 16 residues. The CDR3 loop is CASSQDSGAQGNTIYF. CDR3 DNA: TGCGCCAGCAGCCAAGATTCGGGGGCGCAAGGAAACACCATATATTTT.

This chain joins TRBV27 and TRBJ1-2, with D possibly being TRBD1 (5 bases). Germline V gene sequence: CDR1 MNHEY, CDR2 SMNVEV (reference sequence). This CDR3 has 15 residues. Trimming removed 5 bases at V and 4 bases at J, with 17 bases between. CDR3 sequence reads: CASSRNGIGAYGYTF. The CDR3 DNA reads TGTGCCAGCAGTCGCAACGGAATCGGGGCCTATGGCTACACCTTC.